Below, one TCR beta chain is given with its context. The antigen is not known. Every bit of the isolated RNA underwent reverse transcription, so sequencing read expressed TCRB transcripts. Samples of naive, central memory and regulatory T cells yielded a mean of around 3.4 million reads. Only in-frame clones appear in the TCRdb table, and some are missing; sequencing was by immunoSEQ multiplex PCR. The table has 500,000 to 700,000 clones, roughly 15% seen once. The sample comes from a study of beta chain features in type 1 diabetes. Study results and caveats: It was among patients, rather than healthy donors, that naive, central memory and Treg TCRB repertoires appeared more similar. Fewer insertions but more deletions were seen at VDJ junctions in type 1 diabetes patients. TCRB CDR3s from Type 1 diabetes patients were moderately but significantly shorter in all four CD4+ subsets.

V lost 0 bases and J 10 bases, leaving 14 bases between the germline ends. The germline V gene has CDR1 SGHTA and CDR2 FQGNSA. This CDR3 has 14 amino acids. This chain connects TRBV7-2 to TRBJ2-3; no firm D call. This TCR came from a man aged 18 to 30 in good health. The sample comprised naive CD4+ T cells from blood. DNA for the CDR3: TGTGCCAGCAGCTTAGCATTCCAGGTTCGCGCGCAGTATTTT. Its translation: CASSLAFQVRAQYF.